This T cell receptor beta chain was observed in a study of T-cell reconstitution after alpha-beta-depleted transplantation in children. General observations from the study: Expanded clones from the graft, numbering several hundred, reportedly supplied alpha-beta T cells about two months after transplant.

The CDR3 is made up of 16 amino acids. J was trimmed by 2 bases and V by 0 bases; bases with no gene match: 5. The germline gives CDR1 LGHNA, CDR2 YSLEER. It was with unique molecular identifiers that the TCRbeta library was prepared. TCRdb redid the calling of the PCR reads with MiXCR, one entry per CDR3 protein. The sample contains some 600,000 distinct CDR3 sequences, under 15% of which appear only once. On this clonotype: Its antigen is unknown.

This chain connects TRBV4-3 to TRBJ2-7, with 9 bases identical to TRBD2. The sample here was PBMCs, mostly from graft donor cells, taken 360 days after TCRalphabeta/CD19-depleted stem cell transplant. This TCR came from a male patient aged 10-17 years who had a stem cell transplant for acute myeloid leukemia, so the T cells may come from the graft donor. CDR3 sequence reads: CASSQDSGSNTYEQYF. In DNA form, the CDR3 reads TGCGCCAGCAGCCAAGATAGCGGGAGCAATACCTACGAGCAGTACTTC.